This TCR beta chain was retrieved from a study of blood T cell repertoires in COVID-19. Per the study methods: Amplification of reference gene primers provided the estimated nucleated cell counts. TCRdb's table, derived via immunoSEQ multiplex PCR, lists solely in-frame clones and lacks some. V and J calls and clone size follow that table, whereas D and trimming were derived from the DNA. The table lists some 130,000 clones, around 89% of them singletons. With 4 bases removed from V and 1 base from J, the gap between germline ends came to 15 bases. The germline CDR1 and CDR2 sequences are KGHSH and LQKENI. This CDR3 has 16 amino acids.

The chain employs TRBV18 and TRBJ2-3, with D possibly TRBD1 on 5 matching bases. The source is a man aged 55 to 70 with COVID-19, enrolled during active disease. What was sequenced was peripheral blood. CDR3 DNA sequence: TGTGCCAGCTCACTTACTTCGACAGTCCGCACAGATACGCAGTATTTT. Its translation: CASSLTSTVRTDTQYF.